The rows below give T cell receptor beta chains drawn from one sample of a study of regulatory T cells in long-lasting Graves disease. TCRdb re-called the multiplex PCR reads with MiXCR, one entry per CDR3 protein. Of 300,000 to 400,000 distinct CDR3 sequences listed, 15% to 20% were seen once; the top ten hold about 39%. This specimen consisted of peripheral blood mononuclear cells (PBMCs), obtained at new diagnosis, from a patient treated with antithyroid drugs. The receptor set was obtained from a female donor with Graves disease. Both conserved end residues are part of each CDR3. The D gene is left open where the match is weak. Size tells how often a clone was seen (once, few, many) or the class of an expanded clone, and some rows leave it out.

clone_size | d_call | j_call | v_call | cdr3_nt | cdr3_aa
many | - | TRBJ1-1 | TRBV3-1 | TGTGCCAGCACCCCACTCGGGGGAGGCACTGAAGCTTTCTTT | CASTPLGGGTEAFF
many | - | TRBJ2-7 | TRBV11-2 | TGTGCCAGCAGCTTCGAGACTAGCTCCTACGAGCAGTACTTC | CASSFETSSYEQYF
- | TRBD2 | TRBJ2-1 | TRBV11-2 | TGTGCCAGCAGCTTAGCCCCAGCGGGAGGGCCCTATGAGCAGTTCTTC | CASSLAPAGGPYEQFF
many | TRBD1 | TRBJ1-2 | TRBV3-1 | TGTGCCAGCAGCCAAGATTCCAGGACAGGTGGAGGCTACACCTTC | CASSQDSRTGGGYTF
- | TRBD1 | TRBJ2-1 | TRBV10-3 | TGTGCCATCAGTGAGGACAGGGCGAATGAGCAGTTCTTC | CAISEDRANEQFF
many | - | TRBJ1-2 | TRBV27 | TGTGCCAGCAGTTTAAACGGAGATAACTATGGCTACACCTTC | CASSLNGDNYGYTF
- | TRBD1 | TRBJ1-1 | TRBV20-1 | TGCAGTGCTAGAGGAGCAGAGACAGGGTGGGCGAACACTGAAGCTTTCTTT | CSARGAETGWANTEAFF
many | TRBD1 | TRBJ2-7 | TRBV10-3 | TGTGCCATCAGTGACTTAGACAGGGGCTACGAGCAGTACTTC | CAISDLDRGYEQYF
many | TRBD1 | TRBJ1-5 | TRBV6-2/TRBV6-3 | TGTGCCACCGAGACAGGGGAGGTTCAGCCCCAGCATTTT | CATETGEVQPQHF
many | TRBD1 | TRBJ1-1 | TRBV25-1 | TGTGCCACCAATGGCGTGGGGACAGGTACTGAAGCTTTCTTT | CATNGVGTGTEAFF
many | TRBD2 | TRBJ2-3 | TRBV20-1 | TGCAGTGCTAGGCCCGCGGGAGGGCTAAGTGCAGATACGCAGTATTTT | CSARPAGGLSADTQYF
many | - | TRBJ2-2 | TRBV5-1 | TGCGCCAGCAGCTCGGGGGCCTACCCGAACACCGGGGAGCTGTTTTTT | CASSSGAYPNTGELFF
- | TRBD2 | TRBJ2-1 | TRBV19 | TGTGCCAGTAGCTTGCTAGCGGTCGGAAGGTCCTACAATGAGCAGTTCTTC | CASSLLAVGRSYNEQFF
few | TRBD1 | TRBJ1-5 | TRBV6-2/TRBV6-3 | TGTGCCAGCAGGTCCGGGACAGGGATTGGCAATCAGCCCCAGCATTTT | CASRSGTGIGNQPQHF
- | - | TRBJ2-1 | TRBV5-1 | TGCGCCAGCAGCGGTACAGGCCCGAGAATTTACAATGAGCAGTTCTTC | CASSGTGPRIYNEQFF
many | TRBD2 | TRBJ2-7 | TRBV6-1 | TGTGCCAGCGGGGAAGCGGGGACCTCCTACGAGCAGTACTTC | CASGEAGTSYEQYF
many | TRBD2 | TRBJ2-7 | TRBV19 | TGTGCCAGTAGTTTTGCGGGGGACGAATACGAGCAGTACTTC | CASSFAGDEYEQYF
few | - | TRBJ1-2 | TRBV6-1 | TGTGCCAGCAGTCAAGGGGGGGGCCTCGGCTATGGCTACACCTTC | CASSQGGGLGYGYTF
many | - | TRBJ1-5 | TRBV2 | TGTGCCAGCAGTGAAGCGCTTAGGGCCAGCAATCAGCCCCAGCATTTT | CASSEALRASNQPQHF
many | - | TRBJ2-4 | TRBV3-1 | TGTGCCAGCAGCCTTACGAGTACGGACATTCAGTACTTC | CASSLTSTDIQYF
many | TRBD1 | TRBJ1-1 | TRBV19 | TGTGCCAGTAGTATCGGGGGACAGGAGAACACTGAAGCTTTCTTT | CASSIGGQENTEAFF
- | - | TRBJ2-1 | TRBV4-1 | TGCGCCAGCGTTTCGCCTCACAATGAGCAGTTCTTC | CASVSPHNEQFF
few | TRBD1 | TRBJ2-3 | TRBV19 | TGTGCCAGTAGCGGGACAGGGGGCGACACAGATACGCAGTATTTT | CASSGTGGDTDTQYF
many | TRBD2 | TRBJ2-5 | TRBV29-1 | TGCAGCGTTGGTAGCGGGAGTCATAAGACCCAGTACTTC | CSVGSGSHKTQYF
many | - | TRBJ1-1 | TRBV3-1 | TGTGCCAGCAGCCGGGGGGCCGCTTACACTGAAGCTTTCTTT | CASSRGAAYTEAFF
- | TRBD1 | TRBJ1-2 | TRBV10-3 | TGTGCCATCGCCGCCTTACAGGGGAACCACTATGGCTACACCTTC | CAIAALQGNHYGYTF
many | TRBD2 | TRBJ2-1 | TRBV9 | TGTGCCAGCAGCGTAGGCGGGGGTGTGGACAATGAGCAGTTCTTC | CASSVGGGVDNEQFF
- | - | TRBJ2-3 | TRBV11-2 | TGTGCCAGCAGCTTGGACCGACAGGGAGGGTCAGATACGCAGTATTTT | CASSLDRQGGSDTQYF
many | TRBD2 | TRBJ2-7 | TRBV7-3 | TGTGCCAGCAGCTGGCGGGGGTTCTCCTACGAGCAGTACTTC | CASSWRGFSYEQYF
- | - | TRBJ2-2 | TRBV4-1 | TGCGCCAGCAGCCAAACACACACCGGGGAGCTGTTTTTT | CASSQTHTGELFF
many | TRBD1 | TRBJ1-6 | TRBV18 | TGTGCCAGCTCTCCGACAGGGAATAATTCACCCCTCCACTTT | CASSPTGNNSPLHF
many | TRBD1 | TRBJ2-1 | TRBV11-2 | TGTGCCAGCAGCCCCGTCCAGGGGGACTCCTACAATGAGCAGTTCTTC | CASSPVQGDSYNEQFF
many | TRBD2 | TRBJ2-1 | TRBV19 | TGTGCCAGTAGTATAGTTTGGACTAGCTCCTACAATGAGCAGTTCTTC | CASSIVWTSSYNEQFF
many | - | TRBJ2-5 | TRBV11-2 | TGTGCCAGCAGCTTGACTCGGGCCAAAGAGACCCAGTACTTC | CASSLTRAKETQYF
many | TRBD1 | TRBJ2-7 | TRBV11-3 | TGTGCCAGCAGCTTATTGACAGGGACCGAGCAGTACTTC | CASSLLTGTEQYF
- | - | TRBJ2-5 | TRBV7-2 | TGTGCCAGCACCCCCAAGGCAGGGCTAGAGACCCAGTACTTC | CASTPKAGLETQYF
- | - | TRBJ2-3 | TRBV2 | TGTGCCAGCAGTCCTCGGACAGTCCCGGCGGGAGATACGCAGTATTTT | CASSPRTVPAGDTQYF
few | TRBD2 | TRBJ2-1 | TRBV20-1 | TGCAGTGCTAGGTTTGGGACTAGGGGATACAATGAGCAGTTCTTC | CSARFGTRGYNEQFF
- | - | TRBJ2-1 | TRBV11-2 | TGTGCCAGCAGCTGGTCGGCGGGCGATAAGTACAATGAGCAATTCTTC | CASSWSAGDKYNEQFF
many | - | TRBJ2-1 | TRBV12-3/TRBV12-4 | TGTGCCAGCAGTTTAAACTCATGGATCAATGAGCAGTTCTTC | CASSLNSWINEQFF
many | - | TRBJ1-5 | TRBV2 | TGTGCCAGTCAACGGAGCAACAATCAGCCCCAGCATTTT | CASQRSNNQPQHF
many | - | TRBJ2-2 | TRBV18 | TGTGCCAGCTCACCACCGTCCGGGAGCCAGGGCGGGGAGCTGTTTTTT | CASSPPSGSQGGELFF
many | - | TRBJ1-5 | TRBV6-1 | TGTGCCAGCAGGCCAGACGGCGATAGCAATCAGCCCCAGCATTTT | CASRPDGDSNQPQHF